This T cell receptor (beta chain) was recovered during a study of shared clonotypes between healthy human individuals. About the study: Researchers drew samples from a couple of women and a few men aged 18 to 49.

Method: immunoSEQ multiplex PCR; TCRdb's copy keeps in-frame clones and lacks some. This sample yields about 1.5 million clones, of which more than 95% are seen a single time; roughly 1.2% belongs to the top ten. The CDR3 is 14 residues long. CDR1 and CDR2 from the germline V gene are SNHLY and FYNNEI. J was trimmed by 5 bases and V by 7 bases; bases with no gene match: 8. The sample consisted of naive CD4+ T cells sorted from blood. Subset indicated: CD45RA+ positively selected. This chain connects TRBV2 to TRBJ2-1; TRBD2 aligns across 7 bases. This receptor was taken from a man aged 25 to 45 in good health. The CDR3 region has the DNA TGTGCCAGCACCAAGGAGCGGGGAGACAATGAGCAGTTCTTC. Its translation is CASTKERGDNEQFF.